This T cell receptor (beta chain) was sequenced for a study of T cell changes during pregnancy in multiple sclerosis. The CDR3 is 13 residues long. Germline V CDR1 and CDR2: MNHEY, SMNVEV (reference sequence). With 9 bases clipped from V and 6 bases from J, the junction kept 10 bases outside the gene matches. Clones were read by immunoSEQ multiplex PCR, and TCRdb kept only the in-frame ones, dropping some. The sample contains under 90,000 clones, roughly nine tenths of which appear only once. The specimen was peripheral blood, collected in the second trimester of pregnancy. This sequence joins TRBV27 and TRBJ1-2, with 7 bases identical to TRBD1. This clonotype originated in a female donor in good health, enrolled as a control in a pregnancy study. CDR3 bases: TGTGCCAGTTCCGACAGGGAGATCCATGGCTACACCTTC. This encodes CASSDREIHGYTF.